The 30 T cell receptor beta chains listed next were all sequenced from one sample in a study of T cells in Graves' hyperthyroidism and ophthalmopathy. Authors of the study amplified TCR beta CDR3 regions from RNA transcripts. The HTBI primer set drove a first-round RT-PCR of the TCR CDR3. TCRdb re-called the multiplex PCR reads with MiXCR, one entry per CDR3 protein. The table lists approximately 610,000 distinct CDR3 sequences, roughly 14% of them singletons, with approximately 4.3% in the top ten. Specimen: blood. These receptors were obtained from a woman aged 40 to 55 with Graves' ophthalmopathy.

The chain combines TRBV15 with TRBJ1-2; 7 bases match TRBD1. The ends lost 2 bases at V and 4 bases at J; junction bases unmatched: 7. Germline V gene data show CDR1 as LNHNV and CDR2 as YYDKDF (reference sequence). This CDR3 contains 15 residues. The CDR3 DNA follows: TGTGCCACCAGCAGAACTCCGGGACAGAGCTATGGCTACACCTTC. Translated, it gives CATSRTPGQSYGYTF.

At least ten counts were recorded for this clonotype. V and J are TRBV19 and TRBJ1-5; D remains unclear. Germline V gene sequence: CDR1 LNHDA, CDR2 SQIVND (reference sequence). Trimming took 1 base from V and 5 from J, leaving 6 bases between them. CDR3 length: 13 amino acids. Here the CDR3 DNA reads TGTGCCAGTAGTATAGCTCGGGATCAGCCCCAGCATTTT. Its protein product is CASSIARDQPQHF.

The table lists this clonotype with many counts. The chain carries TRBV5-1 and TRBJ2-5; 9 positions match TRBD2. Germline V CDR1 and CDR2: SGHRS, YFSETQ. Trimming at V came to 6 bases and at J to 2 bases, leaving 8 bases not matched to a gene. This CDR3 has 15 residues. The CDR3 DNA reads as TGCGCCAGCAACTTCGCTAGCGGGATTCAAGAGACCCAGTACTTC. Amino acid sequence: CASNFASGIQETQYF. Full variable domain (remainder filled in from reference TRBV5-1 and TRBJ2-5): KAGVTQTPRYLIKTRGQQVTLSCSPISGHRSVSWYQQTPGQGLQFLFEYFSETQRNKGNFPGRFSGRQFSNSRSEMNVSTLELGDSALYLCASNFASGIQETQYFGPGTRLLVL.

This clonotype was detected a few times. The CDR3 DNA sequence: TGTGCCAGCAGCCGTCAGGGGGGGACAGGGCACACTGAAGCTTTCTTT. Amino acid sequence: CASSRQGGTGHTEAFF. The chain has TRBV3-1 and TRBJ1-1, with TRBD1 matching over 9 bases. After removal of 4 bases from V and 3 bases from J, the junction contained 9 bases not matched to a gene. Germline V gene lookup returns CDR1 LGHDT and CDR2 YNNKEL (reference sequence). This CDR3 region has 16 residues.

This clonotype was observed many times. V gene TRBV12-3 or TRBV12-4 combines with J gene TRBJ1-1; D is unresolved. The CDR3 runs to 11 residues. V lost 2 bases to trimming and J lost 11 bases, with 9 bases between them. In DNA form, the CDR3 reads TGTGCCAGCAGTTTAACAATCGGGGCTTTCTTT. Protein product: CASSLTIGAFF.

The chain carries TRBV11-2 and TRBJ2-7; D unresolved. The CDR3 totals 14 residues. From germline, CDR1 is SGHAT and CDR2 FQNNGV. V lost 0 bases and J 1 base, leaving 7 bases between the germline ends. CDR3: CASSLEIVSYEQYF. The CDR3 coding sequence is TGTGCCAGCAGCTTAGAGATCGTGTCCTACGAGCAGTACTTC.

The chain recombines TRBV11-2 with TRBJ1-1, with D perhaps matching TRBD1 (6 bases). CDR3 size: 16 residues. Germline V gives CDR1 SGHAT, CDR2 FQNNGV. Trimming shortened V by 2 bases and J by 2 bases, and 15 bases separated the two germline ends. CDR3 DNA sequence: TGTGCCAGCAGCTTATTCATGGGGGGGCGAAACACTGAAGCTTTCTTT. This encodes CASSLFMGGRNTEAFF.

This clonotype occurred many times. The rearrangement joins TRBV6-1 to TRBJ2-2; D might be TRBD1 (6 bases). V was pared by 7 bases and J by 0 bases, with 12 bases between. The CDR3 runs 15 residues. CDR1 and CDR2 (germline): MNHNS, SASEGT. The CDR3, as DNA: TGTGCCAGCACTAGACAGGCGCCGAACACCGGGGAGCTGTTTTTT. Translated, it gives CASTRQAPNTGELFF.

This clonotype is deemed medium-sized. The gene calls are TRBV19 and TRBJ2-5; the D gene is possibly TRBD1 (5 bases). Trimming shortened V by 6 bases and J by 3 bases, and 11 bases separated the two germline ends. In germline, CDR1 is LNHDA, CDR2 SQIVND (reference sequence). CDR3 size: 13 residues. CDR3 in amino acids: CASREDNEETQYF. CDR3 DNA sequence: TGTGCCAGTAGAGAGGACAACGAAGAGACCCAGTACTTC.

This clonotype was seen at least ten times. The V gene is TRBV24-1, the J gene TRBJ2-2, with 10 bases lining up with TRBD2. The V segment lost 5 bases and the J segment 6 bases; nucleotides outside the gene matches: 11. Germline V gives CDR1 KGHDR, CDR2 SFDVKD. The CDR3 covers 17 residues. CDR3 in amino acids: CATSAPASGSGAGELFF. The CDR3 region has the DNA TGTGCCACCAGTGCCCCGGCTAGCGGGAGTGGAGCCGGGGAGCTGTTTTTT.

This clonotype was found many times. Mismatch with germline at one junction end may stem from a read error. This chain links TRBV19 with TRBJ2-5; 7 nucleotides line up with TRBD2. Looked up from germline, CDR1 is LNHDA and CDR2 is SQIVND (reference sequence). This CDR3 is 12 amino acids long. The CDR3 DNA is TGTGCCCTCGGGGGGATTGGCCCCCCAACCAACTTC. Translating gives CALGGIGPPTNF.

The V gene is TRBV11-2, the J gene TRBJ2-3; the D gene could be TRBD1 or TRBD2 (5 bases each). Between the trimmed V and J ends, which lost 0 bases and 2 bases, there was a span of 9 bases. Looked up from germline, CDR1 is SGHAT and CDR2 is FQNNGV. The CDR3 consists of 15 residues. CDR3 sequence reads: CASSLEAGTTDTQYF. CDR3 DNA sequence: TGTGCCAGCAGCTTAGAGGCCGGGACCACAGATACGCAGTATTTT. Using reference TRBV11-2 and TRBJ2-3 for the parts outside the CDR3, the full variable domain is EAGVAQSPRYKIIEKRQSVAFWCNPISGHATLYWYQQILGQGPKLLIQFQNNGVVDDSQLPKDRFSAERLKGVDSTLKIQPAKLEDSAVYLCASSLEAGTTDTQYFGPGTRLTVL.

This clonotype was counted many times. V and J are TRBV6-5 and TRBJ1-1, with D possibly matching TRBD1 (5 bases). The CDR3 contains 14 residues. Germline CDR1 MNHEY, CDR2 SVGAGI. The V end lost 4 bases, the J end lost 7 bases, and 16 bases lay between the germline ends. The CDR3 sequence is CASSSLGTASEAFF. Written as DNA, the CDR3 is TGTGCCAGCAGTTCCCTAGGGACGGCGAGTGAAGCTTTCTTT.

This clonotype was counted ten times or more. The chain carries TRBV6-2 or TRBV6-3 and TRBJ1-3, with 8 bases aligning to TRBD1. The CDR3 length is 18 residues. Looked up from germline, CDR1 is MNHEY and CDR2 is SVGEGT. V trimming: 4 bases; J trimming: 3 bases; junction bases outside the gene matches: 14. In DNA form, the CDR3 reads TGTGCCAGCAGTTTGACAGGGGACCTACCCCTTTTTGGAAACACCATATATTTT. Translation: CASSLTGDLPLFGNTIYF.

This clonotype was counted ten times or more. This chain connects TRBV19 to TRBJ1-2; 7 bases line up with TRBD1. CDR1 is LNHDA, CDR2 SQIVND, per germline (reference sequence). V shed 1 base, J shed 8 bases, and the junction held 16 bases outside the gene matches. The CDR3 runs to 17 residues. The CDR3 nucleotides are TGTGCCAGTAGTATAGTCGGGGGAGGACAGGCTCGAGGCGGCTACACCTTC. It specifies CASSIVGGGQARGGYTF.

This clonotype has ten or more counts. This rearrangement joins TRBV2 to TRBJ2-2; D not certain. Germline V gene lookup returns CDR1 SNHLY and CDR2 FYNNEI. V gave up 5 bases and J gave up 6 bases, with 13 bases separating them. The CDR3 is made up of 14 amino acids. CDR3 sequence: CASSPFLVSGELFF. CDR3 DNA sequence: TGTGCCAGCAGTCCTTTCTTAGTATCCGGGGAGCTGTTTTTT. Using reference TRBV2 and TRBJ2-2 for the parts outside the CDR3, the full variable domain is EPEVTQTPSHQVTQMGQEVILRCVPISNHLYFYWYRQILGQKVEFLVSFYNNEISEKSEIFDDQFSVERPDGSNFTLKIRSTKLEDSAMYFCASSPFLVSGELFFGEGSRLTVL.

This clonotype was seen a few times. The chain couples TRBV19 to TRBJ2-2, with TRBD1 matching over 9 bases. Germline V gene lookup returns CDR1 LNHDA and CDR2 SQIVND (reference sequence). CDR3 length: 21 residues. Germline trimming cut 3 bases from V and 3 bases from J; bases unmatched to any gene: 20. The DNA for the CDR3 is TGTGCCAGTAGTATCGCCTACCAGGGAACAGGGGGCCGATTGGACACCGGGGAGCTGTTTTTT. Protein: CASSIAYQGTGGRLDTGELFF.

This clonotype was found many times. The chain links TRBV6-1 to TRBJ1-2, with 9 bases lining up with TRBD1. Germline trimming cut 3 bases from V and 5 bases from J; bases unmatched to any gene: 4. CDR3 length equals 14 residues. Looked up from germline, CDR1 is MNHNS and CDR2 is SASEGT. CDR3 bases: TGTGCCAGCAGTGACGTGACAGGGGGATATGGCTACACCTTC. This codes for CASSDVTGGYGYTF.

This clonotype occurred many times. This chain connects TRBV20-1 to TRBJ2-7; 10 bases fit TRBD2. V lost 3 bases to trimming and J lost 0 bases; unmatched junction nucleotides: 2. The CDR3 is 14 amino acids. Germline CDR1 is DFQATT and CDR2 is SNEGSKA (reference sequence). The CDR3 here is CSARVAGGSYEQYF. DNA for the CDR3: TGCAGTGCTAGGGTAGCGGGAGGCTCCTACGAGCAGTACTTC.

The gene calls are TRBV28 and TRBJ1-5; D not certain. The V and J ends lost 4 bases and 6 bases respectively, with 7 bases between them. The CDR3 spans 12 residues. Germline-derived CDR1 and CDR2 are MDHEN and SYDVKM. DNA for the CDR3: TGTGCCAGCAGTTGGGCAGGTCAGCCCCAGCATTTT. This sequence encodes CASSWAGQPQHF.

This clonotype came up a few times. The V gene is TRBV4-3, the J gene TRBJ1-2; D possibly corresponds to TRBD1 (5 bases). The ends were cut back, 4 bases at V and 5 bases at J, with 17 bases in the middle. This CDR3 is 15 amino acids long. The germline V gene has CDR1 LGHNA and CDR2 YSLEER. The CDR3 nucleotides read TGCGCCAGCAGCCTGAGTGACAGAAACACTTATGGCTACACCTTC. Translation gives CASSLSDRNTYGYTF.

This clonotype was observed many times. The V and J genes are TRBV28 and TRBJ1-1, with unresolved D. The CDR3 consists of 15 residues. The V gene lost 6 bases and the J gene lost 4 bases, with 18 bases spanning the gap. Germline V gene data show CDR1 as MDHEN and CDR2 as SYDVKM. CDR3: CASRALWGRSTEAFF. The CDR3 DNA reads as TGTGCCAGCAGGGCGCTCTGGGGTCGGAGCACTGAAGCTTTCTTT.

This clonotype was observed at least ten times. The chain combines TRBV11-2 with TRBJ2-5; D is ambiguous. Trimming took 5 bases from V and 7 from J, leaving 23 bases between them. The CDR3 runs to 16 residues. The germline CDR1 and CDR2 sequences are SGHAT and FQNNGV. CDR3 sequence (DNA): TGTGCCAGCAGCAATTACCGGGCGAGGCCCAGTGGGACCCAGTACTTC. Its protein product is CASSNYRARPSGTQYF.

The chain carries TRBV12-3 or TRBV12-4 and TRBJ1-5; maybe TRBD1 (6 bases). This CDR3 spans 15 amino acids. Trimming took off 6 bases at V and 2 bases at J, with 14 bases between the two ends. The CDR3 loop reads CASRGGGSGNQPQHF. The CDR3 DNA reads TGTGCCAGCAGAGGGGGGGGATCGGGCAATCAGCCCCAGCATTTT.

This clonotype was found many times. The genes are TRBV19 and TRBJ1-1, with D possibly matching TRBD1 (5 bases). Trimming cost V 4 bases and J 1 base, with 13 bases left between them. Germline assignment: CDR1 LNHDA and CDR2 SQIVND (reference sequence). There are 15 residues in the CDR3. In DNA, the CDR3 is TGTGCCAGTAGTACAGGGTCGTCCGGGAACACTGAAGCTTTCTTT. Its protein is CASSTGSSGNTEAFF.

V is TRBV20-1 and J is TRBJ2-2; 11 bases line up with TRBD2. The CDR3 totals 17 residues. V shed 4 bases and J 0 bases; nucleotides not matched to a gene: 7. CDR1 and CDR2 (germline): DFQATT, SNEGSKA (reference sequence). The CDR3 DNA is TGCAGTGCTAAAGAACCGGGACTAGCGGCGAACACCGGGGAGCTGTTTTTT. It translates to CSAKEPGLAANTGELFF.

This clonotype has only a few counts. The chain uses TRBV9 and TRBJ1-5, with D unresolved. The ends were cut back, 4 bases at V and 0 bases at J, with 11 bases in the middle. Germline CDR1 and CDR2: SGDLS and YYNGEE. The CDR3 runs to 15 residues. CDR3 in amino acids: CASSLSGVSNQPQHF. CDR3 DNA: TGTGCCAGCAGCCTTTCGGGTGTTAGCAATCAGCCCCAGCATTTT.

This clonotype was observed many times. The J gene is TRBJ2-7, the V gene TRBV2; TRBD2 matches 14 bases. Trimming at V came to 5 bases and at J to 4 bases, leaving 4 bases not matched to a gene. The CDR3 consists of 15 residues. Germline assignment: CDR1 SNHLY and CDR2 FYNNEI. In DNA form, the CDR3 reads TGTGCCAGCAGTCCGACTAGCGGGGGGGGGTACGAGCAGTACTTC. Protein product: CASSPTSGGGYEQYF.

In this sample, this clonotype turned up many times. The V and J genes are TRBV29-1 and TRBJ2-4; 10 bases map to TRBD1. The junction had 14 bases not matched to a gene; V was cut back by 6 bases and J by 6 bases. Germline CDR1 and CDR2: SQVTM and ANQGSEA. This CDR3 comprises 16 residues. The CDR3: CSVGLGTGVLSNIQYF. CDR3 nucleotides: TGCAGCGTCGGGTTAGGGACAGGGGTTTTGTCAAACATTCAGTACTTC.

This clonotype was recorded a few times. The chain recombines TRBV6-7 with TRBJ2-5; D uncertain. TRBV6-7 is filed as an ORF, its function uncertain. This CDR3 comprises 16 residues. V was trimmed by 6 bases and J by 0 bases, leaving 17 bases between them. The CDR3 is CASSLASVSDQETQYF. The CDR3 DNA reads TGTGCCAGCAGCTTGGCCTCGGTTTCCGACCAAGAGACCCAGTACTTC.